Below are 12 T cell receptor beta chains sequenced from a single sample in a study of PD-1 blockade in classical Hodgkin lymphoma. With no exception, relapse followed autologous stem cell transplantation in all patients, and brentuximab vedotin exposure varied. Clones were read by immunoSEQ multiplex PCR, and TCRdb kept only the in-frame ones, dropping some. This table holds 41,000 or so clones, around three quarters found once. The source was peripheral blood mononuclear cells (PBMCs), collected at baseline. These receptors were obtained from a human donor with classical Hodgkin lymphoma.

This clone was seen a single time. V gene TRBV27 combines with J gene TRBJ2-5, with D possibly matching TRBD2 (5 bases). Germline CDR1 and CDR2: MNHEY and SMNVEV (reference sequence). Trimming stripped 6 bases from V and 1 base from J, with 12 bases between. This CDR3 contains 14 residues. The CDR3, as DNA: TGTGCCAGCAGCTATTCGGGGAGCCAAGAGACCCAGTACTTC. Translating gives CASSYSGSQETQYF.

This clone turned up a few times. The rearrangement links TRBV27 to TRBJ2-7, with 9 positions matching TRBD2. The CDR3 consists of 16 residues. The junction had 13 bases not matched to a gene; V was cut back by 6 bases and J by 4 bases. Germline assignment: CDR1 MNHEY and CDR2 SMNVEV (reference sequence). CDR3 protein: CASRKAGGAGRYEQYF. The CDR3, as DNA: TGTGCCAGCAGAAAAGCGGGGGGCGCAGGTCGGTACGAGCAGTACTTC.

CDR3 in amino acids: CASSLGPQYEQYF. The DNA of the CDR3 is TGTGCCAGCAGCTTAGGCCCACAGTACGAGCAGTACTTC. The chain has TRBV7-9 and TRBJ2-7; D gene unclear. Trimming removed 1 base from V and 4 bases from J, with 8 bases in between. The germline V gene encodes CDR1 SEHNR and CDR2 FQNEAQ (reference sequence). CDR3 size: 13 residues.

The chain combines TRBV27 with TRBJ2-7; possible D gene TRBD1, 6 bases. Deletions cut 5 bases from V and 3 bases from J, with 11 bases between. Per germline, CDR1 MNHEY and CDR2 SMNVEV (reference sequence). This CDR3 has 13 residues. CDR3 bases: TGTGCCAGCAGTGACAGGACCCACTACGAGCAGTACTTC. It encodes CASSDRTHYEQYF.

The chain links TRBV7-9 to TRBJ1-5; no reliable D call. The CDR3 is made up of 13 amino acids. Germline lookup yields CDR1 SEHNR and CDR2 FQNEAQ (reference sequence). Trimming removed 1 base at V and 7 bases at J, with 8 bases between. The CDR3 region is CASSLVPEQPQHF. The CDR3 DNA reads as TGTGCCAGCAGCTTAGTTCCGGAACAGCCCCAGCATTTT.

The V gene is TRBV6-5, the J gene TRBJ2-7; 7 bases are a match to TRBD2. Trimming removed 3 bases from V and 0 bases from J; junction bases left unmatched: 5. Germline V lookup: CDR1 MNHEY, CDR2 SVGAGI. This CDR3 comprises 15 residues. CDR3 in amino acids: CASSYAASGSYEQYF. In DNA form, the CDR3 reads TGTGCCAGCAGTTATGCCGCTAGCGGCTCCTACGAGCAGTACTTC.

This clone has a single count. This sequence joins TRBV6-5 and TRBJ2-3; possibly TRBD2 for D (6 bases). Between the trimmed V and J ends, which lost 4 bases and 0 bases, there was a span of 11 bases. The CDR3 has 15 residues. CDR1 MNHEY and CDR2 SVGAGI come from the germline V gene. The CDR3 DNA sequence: TGTGCCAGCAGTTCCCCCGGGGGTAGCACAGATACGCAGTATTTT. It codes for CASSSPGGSTDTQYF.

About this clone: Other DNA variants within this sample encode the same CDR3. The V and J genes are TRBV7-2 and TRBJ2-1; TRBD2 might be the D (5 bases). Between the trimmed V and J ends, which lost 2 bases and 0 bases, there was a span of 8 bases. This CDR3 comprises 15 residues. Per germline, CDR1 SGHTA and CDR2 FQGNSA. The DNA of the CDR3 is TGTGCCAGCAGCTTATCGGGGAGCTCCTACAATGAGCAGTTCTTC. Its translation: CASSLSGSSYNEQFF.

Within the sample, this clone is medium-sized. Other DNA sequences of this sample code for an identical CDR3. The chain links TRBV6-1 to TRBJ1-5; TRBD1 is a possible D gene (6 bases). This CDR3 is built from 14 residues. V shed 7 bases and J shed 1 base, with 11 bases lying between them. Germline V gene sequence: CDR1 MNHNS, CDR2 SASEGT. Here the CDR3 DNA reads TGTGCCAGCAATCCAACAGGGAGCAATCAGCCCCAGCATTTT. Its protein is CASNPTGSNQPQHF.

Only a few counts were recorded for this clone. CDR3 nucleotide sequence: TGTGCCAGCACTCAAGGAGAGAGGAACACCGGGGAGCTGTTTTTT. Amino acid sequence: CASTQGERNTGELFF. The chain carries TRBV6-5 and TRBJ2-2, with no clear D. Germline CDR1 and CDR2: MNHEY and SVGAGI. This CDR3 contains 15 residues. Trimming removed 7 bases from V and 1 base from J, with 13 bases in between.

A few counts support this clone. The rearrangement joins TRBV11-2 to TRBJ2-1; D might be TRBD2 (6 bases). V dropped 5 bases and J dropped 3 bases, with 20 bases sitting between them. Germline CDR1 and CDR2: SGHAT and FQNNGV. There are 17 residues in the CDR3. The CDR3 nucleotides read TGTGCCAGCAGCGACTCCCTTTCGGGAGCGGTCTACAATGAGCAGTTCTTC. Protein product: CASSDSLSGAVYNEQFF.

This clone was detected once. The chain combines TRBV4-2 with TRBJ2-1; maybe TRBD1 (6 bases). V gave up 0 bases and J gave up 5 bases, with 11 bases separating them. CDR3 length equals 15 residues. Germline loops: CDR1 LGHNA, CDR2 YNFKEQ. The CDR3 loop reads CASSQDQGGNNEQFF. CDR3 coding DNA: TGTGCCAGCAGCCAAGATCAAGGGGGAAACAATGAGCAGTTCTTC.